Each of the 26 T cell receptor beta chains below was sequenced from the same sample in a study of T-cell reconstitution after alpha-beta-depleted transplantation in children. TCRbeta library construction was performed incorporating unique molecular identifiers. TCRdb re-called the PCR reads through MiXCR, storing one row per CDR3 protein. The sample shows 97,000 or so distinct CDR3 sequences, 4.5% to 7.5% of them seen only once. The material sequenced was PBMCs, mostly from graft donor cells, taken 60 days after TCRalphabeta/CD19-depleted stem cell transplant. All receptors come from a female patient aged 2-10 years who had a stem cell transplant for Fanconi anemia, so the T cells may come from the graft donor.

There are many counts of this clonotype. This chain links TRBV20-1 with TRBJ2-1, with D maybe TRBD2 (6 bases). The germline V gene has CDR1 DFQATT and CDR2 SNEGSKA (reference sequence). Trimming left V 4 bases short and J 5 bases short, with 12 bases between. The CDR3 spans 13 residues. The CDR3 reads CSANLGGHNEQFF. CDR3 bases: TGCAGTGCTAACCTGGGAGGACACAATGAGCAGTTCTTC.

At least ten counts were recorded for this clonotype. The genes are TRBV28 and TRBJ2-7; perhaps TRBD1 as D (6 bases). The CDR3 has 14 residues. From germline, CDR1 is MDHEN and CDR2 SYDVKM. V was cut by 3 bases and J by 0 bases, with 9 bases left in between. The CDR3 reads CASSFEDSSYEQYF. The DNA of the CDR3 is TGTGCCAGCAGTTTTGAGGACAGCTCCTACGAGCAGTACTTC.

At least ten counts were recorded for this clonotype. The chain links TRBV12-3 or TRBV12-4 to TRBJ2-3; 9 positions agree with TRBD1. Trimming at V came to 3 bases and at J to 5 bases, leaving 12 bases not matched to a gene. This CDR3 region has 17 residues. CDR3 DNA: TGTGCCAGCAGTTTCAGGCCGGGACAGGGTCTGGAAGATACGCAGTATTTT. It yields the protein CASSFRPGQGLEDTQYF.

In this sample, this clonotype turned up many times. The chain couples TRBV11-2 to TRBJ2-3; a weak D match, TRBD1 (5 bases). V was pared by 4 bases and J by 2 bases, with 10 bases between. Germline V gives CDR1 SGHAT, CDR2 FQNNGV. This CDR3 has 14 amino acids. CDR3 loop: CASSSDTPTDTQYF. The CDR3 coding sequence is TGTGCCAGCAGCTCGGACACTCCCACAGATACGCAGTATTTT.

The chain has TRBV11-2 and TRBJ1-4; no definite D call. Germline V gene sequence: CDR1 SGHAT, CDR2 FQNNGV. V was trimmed by 5 bases and J by 0 bases, leaving 22 bases between them. The CDR3 totals 19 residues. CDR3 region: CASSPTTRLPQATNEKLFF. The CDR3 region has the DNA TGTGCCAGCAGCCCAACCACCCGGCTACCCCAAGCAACTAATGAAAAACTGTTTTTT.

The chain is built from TRBV18 and TRBJ2-6, with TRBD1 as a possible D gene (6 bases). This CDR3 comprises 17 residues. From germline, CDR1 is KGHSH and CDR2 LQKENI. The ends were cut back, 1 base at V and 0 bases at J, with 10 bases in the middle. The CDR3 loop is CASSPRQDLSGANVLTF. DNA of the CDR3: TGTGCCAGCTCACCACGACAGGACCTCTCTGGGGCCAACGTCCTGACTTTC. Full variable domain (rest looked up from reference TRBV18 and TRBJ2-6): NAGVMQNPRHLVRRRGQEARLRCSPMKGHSHVYWYRQLPEEGLKFMVYLQKENIIDESGMPKERFSAEFPKEGPSILRIQQVVRGDSAAYFCASSPRQDLSGANVLTFGAGSRLTVL.

The chain couples TRBV5-1 to TRBJ2-3; D is perhaps TRBD1 (6 bases). The CDR3 totals 17 residues. Germline CDR1 reads SGHRS; CDR2 reads YFSETQ. V gave up 0 bases and J gave up 2 bases, with 16 bases separating them. CDR3 loop: CASSLAIPDSFTDTQYF. CDR3 DNA sequence: TGCGCCAGCAGCTTGGCCATACCGGACAGTTTCACAGATACGCAGTATTTT. Filled out from reference TRBV5-1 and TRBJ2-3, the complete variable domain reads KAGVTQTPRYLIKTRGQQVTLSCSPISGHRSVSWYQQTPGQGLQFLFEYFSETQRNKGNFPGRFSGRQFSNSRSEMNVSTLELGDSALYLCASSLAIPDSFTDTQYFGPGTRLTVL.

The sample holds many counts of this clonotype. The chain recombines TRBV4-2 with TRBJ2-1; tentative D call: TRBD2 (6 bases). The CDR3 is 22 amino acids. Germline V lookup: CDR1 LGHNA, CDR2 YNFKEQ. V lost 4 bases and J 5 bases, leaving 36 bases between the germline ends. The CDR3 here is CASSPRPGTQNNLGWWDNEQFF. The DNA for the CDR3 is TGTGCCAGCAGCCCAAGACCCGGGACTCAGAACAACCTCGGGTGGTGGGACAATGAGCAGTTCTTC.

This clonotype was seen repeatedly, ten times or more. J is TRBJ1-1 and V is TRBV12-3 or TRBV12-4; D call uncertain. The CDR3 length is 15 residues. The ends were cut back, 6 bases at V and 8 bases at J, with 22 bases in the middle. The CDR3 reads CASSPFSGVPLEAFF. The CDR3 DNA follows: TGTGCCAGCAGCCCATTTTCCGGTGTACCGCTCGAAGCTTTCTTT.

In this sample, this clonotype turned up many times. The chain joins TRBV14 to TRBJ2-1; D is ambiguous. The V end lost 2 bases, the J end lost 4 bases, and 9 bases lay between the germline ends. The CDR3 has 14 amino acids. The germline V gene encodes CDR1 SGHDN and CDR2 FVKESK. CDR3 loop: CASSQLGSYNEQFF. Written as DNA, the CDR3 is TGTGCCAGCAGCCAACTAGGTTCGTACAATGAGCAGTTCTTC.

This clonotype came up many times. Here the CDR3 DNA reads TGTGCCAGCAGAGGGGGGACCACAGATACGCAGTATTTT. Amino acid sequence: CASRGGTTDTQYF. The chain employs TRBV12-3 or TRBV12-4 and TRBJ2-3, with D perhaps assigned TRBD1 or TRBD2 (6 bases each). The CDR3 runs to 13 residues. Trimming cost V 6 bases and J 2 bases, with 9 bases left between them.

This clonotype was seen at least ten times. This rearrangement joins TRBV20-1 to TRBJ2-1; 10 bases align to TRBD2. CDR1 and CDR2 from the germline V gene are DFQATT and SNEGSKA (reference sequence). V trimming: 3 bases; J trimming: 12 bases; junction bases outside the gene matches: 14. This CDR3 region has 15 residues. Here the CDR3 DNA reads TGCAGTGCTAGGCTAGCGGGGGCCTCTTCGAGGGGGCAGTTCTTC. It codes for CSARLAGASSRGQFF.

This clonotype was seen many times. The chain employs TRBV28 and TRBJ2-1, with D perhaps matching TRBD1 (6 bases). The germline CDR1 and CDR2 sequences are MDHEN and SYDVKM. The length of the CDR3 is 15 residues. Trimming pared 5 bases from V and 3 bases from J, leaving 14 bases between. CDR3 sequence reads: CASSRGQPYYNEQFF. Written as DNA, the CDR3 is TGTGCCAGCAGTCGAGGACAGCCGTACTACAATGAGCAGTTCTTC.

This clonotype was counted many times. This chain joins TRBV29-1 and TRBJ2-5, with D possibly called TRBD1 or TRBD2 (5 bases each). The germline V and J ends were trimmed by 2 bases and 1 base, with 17 bases remaining between them. The CDR3 has 16 amino acids. Per the germline V gene, CDR1 is SQVTM and CDR2 is ANQGSEA. CDR3 DNA sequence: TGCAGCGTTGAAAAGGGTGGGGCGGCGGGCCAAGAGACCCAGTACTTC. Translation: CSVEKGGAAGQETQYF.

This clonotype was seen ten or more times. The chain links TRBV7-3 to TRBJ1-1, with a possible D match to TRBD1 (6 bases). Germline lookup yields CDR1 SGHTA and CDR2 FQGTGA. This CDR3 comprises 14 residues. V shed 4 bases and J shed 6 bases, with 15 bases lying between them. Written as DNA, the CDR3 is TGTGCCAGCAGCTGGGGGCAGGGGACCTCTGAAGCTTTCTTT. Protein product: CASSWGQGTSEAFF.

This clonotype was counted ten times or more. The V call is TRBV29-1, the J call TRBJ2-6; TRBD1 matches 9 bases. The CDR3 extends over 16 amino acids. Germline V lookup: CDR1 SQVTM, CDR2 ANQGSEA. V shed 6 bases, J shed 0 bases, and the junction held 6 bases outside the gene matches. The CDR3, as DNA: TGCAGCGTCCGGGACAGGGTCCACTCTGGGGCCAACGTCCTGACTTTC. This sequence encodes CSVRDRVHSGANVLTF.

This clonotype was seen a few times. The chain couples TRBV30 to TRBJ2-5; D is ambiguous. Trimming removed 0 bases from V and 2 bases from J, with 7 bases in between. Germline V gives CDR1 GTSNPN, CDR2 SVGIG (reference sequence). This CDR3 has 13 residues. CDR3 loop: CAWSVFVQETQYF. CDR3 in DNA: TGTGCCTGGAGTGTATTCGTGCAAGAGACCCAGTACTTC.

This clonotype was seen only a few times. This sequence joins TRBV6-5 and TRBJ1-6; D remains unclear. V lost 2 bases and J lost 7, with 12 bases in between. The length of the CDR3 is 15 residues. CDR1 MNHEY and CDR2 SVGAGI come from the germline V gene. The CDR3: CASSYEDGRNSPLHF. DNA of the CDR3: TGTGCCAGCAGTTACGAAGACGGCCGGAATTCACCCCTCCACTTT.

This clonotype was seen at least ten times. This chain uses TRBV3-1 with TRBJ2-1; D gene ambiguous. The germline gives CDR1 LGHDT, CDR2 YNNKEL (reference sequence). There are 12 residues in the CDR3. The V and J ends lost 3 bases and 9 bases respectively, with 9 bases between them. The CDR3 sequence is CASSQEFSEQFF. In nucleotides, the CDR3 is TGTGCCAGCAGCCAGGAGTTCAGTGAGCAGTTCTTC.

There are a few counts of this clonotype. The chain has TRBV5-1 and TRBJ2-7, with 9 nucleotides matching TRBD1. This CDR3 has 14 residues. The germline V gene has CDR1 SGHRS and CDR2 YFSETQ. J was trimmed by 0 bases and V by 3 bases; bases with no gene match: 1. The CDR3 protein is CASSWGQGSYEQYF. The CDR3, as DNA: TGCGCCAGCAGCTGGGGACAGGGCTCCTACGAGCAGTACTTC.

This clonotype was found many times. The chain combines TRBV5-1 with TRBJ2-1, with D possibly matching TRBD1 (5 bases). The V gene lost 0 bases and the J gene lost 5 bases, with 6 bases spanning the gap. CDR1 and CDR2 from the germline V gene are SGHRS and YFSETQ. The CDR3 is 13 amino acids. In DNA, the CDR3 is TGCGCCAGCAGCTTGGTAGGGGACAATGAGCAGTTCTTC. This translates into CASSLVGDNEQFF.

This clonotype was counted many times. The gene calls are TRBV28 and TRBJ2-7, with D perhaps matching TRBD2 (5 bases). CDR3 size: 13 residues. Germline-derived CDR1 and CDR2 are MDHEN and SYDVKM. V gave up 7 bases and J gave up 1 base, with 11 bases separating them. In nucleotides, the CDR3 is TGTGCCAGCACTGTAGGGAGATCCTACGAGCAGTACTTC. This encodes CASTVGRSYEQYF.

This clonotype was seen ten or more times. The rearrangement links TRBV9 to TRBJ2-2; D might be TRBD2 (6 bases). Germline-derived CDR1 and CDR2 are SGDLS and YYNGEE. The V and J ends lost 2 bases and 2 bases respectively, with 10 bases between them. The CDR3 runs to 15 residues. The CDR3 sequence: CASSVPGVNTGELFF. As DNA, the CDR3 is TGTGCCAGCAGCGTTCCGGGAGTCAACACCGGGGAGCTGTTTTTT.

In this sample, this clonotype turned up many times. The chain has TRBV27 and TRBJ1-1; TRBD1 aligns across 11 bases. CDR1 and CDR2 from the germline V gene are MNHEY and SMNVEV (reference sequence). CDR3 length equals 14 residues. Losses at the gene ends were 6 bases for V and 1 base for J; bases not matched to a gene: 1. The CDR3, as DNA: TGTGCCAGCAGGGACAGGGGGCGGAACACTGAAGCTTTCTTT. Translating it yields CASRDRGRNTEAFF.

Regarding this clonotype: This may be a read error: a much more frequent sequence differs by one nucleotide. This chain links TRBV12-3 or TRBV12-4 with TRBJ2-7, with 9 bases matching TRBD2. The J segment lost 9 bases and the V segment lost 5 bases, leaving 8 bases of the junction unmatched. The CDR3 has 13 residues. CDR3 sequence: CASSPKPGLAQYV. The CDR3 DNA reads TGTGCCAGCAGTCCTAAACCGGGACTAGCGCAGTACGTC.

V is TRBV3-1 and J is TRBJ2-5; TRBD2 is a possible D gene (6 bases). Trimming removed 10 bases at V and 0 bases at J, with 27 bases between. The CDR3 sequence is 18 residues long. Per germline, CDR1 LGHDT and CDR2 YNNKEL (reference sequence). In DNA form, the CDR3 reads TGTGCCACCTCCCAAAATTCGGTGGGGGGTCCGTACCAAGAGACCCAGTACTTC. Its translation: CATSQNSVGGPYQETQYF.